The 31 T cell receptor beta chains below come from one sample, sequenced in a study of T cells in Graves' hyperthyroidism and ophthalmopathy. The investigators amplified TCR beta CDR3 regions from RNA transcripts. Researchers ran a first-round RT-PCR on the TCR CDR3 using the HTBI primer set. MiXCR, applied by TCRdb to the multiplex PCR reads, yields one record per CDR3 protein. The table lists some 500,000 distinct CDR3 sequences, about 15% of them singletons, with 17% in the top ten. Sequencing was carried out using blood. The receptors derive from a woman aged 18-29 years with Graves' hyperthyroidism.

The chain couples TRBV10-3 to TRBJ2-1; D is perhaps TRBD2 (6 bases). The V end lost 6 bases, the J end lost 4 bases, and 10 bases lay between the germline ends. This CDR3 is built from 13 residues. The germline V gene encodes CDR1 ENHRY and CDR2 SYGVKD. CDR3 residues: CAISPGAYNEQFF. The DNA for the CDR3 is TGTGCCATCAGCCCGGGAGCGTACAATGAGCAGTTCTTC.

The chain combines TRBV11-3 with TRBJ2-1; D is unclear. The V gene lost 5 bases and the J gene lost 5 bases, with 10 bases spanning the gap. The CDR3 is 13 amino acids. Germline CDR1 reads SGHNT; CDR2 reads YENEEA. CDR3 sequence reads: CASSPPAHNEQFF. The CDR3 coding sequence is TGTGCCAGCAGCCCCCCCGCCCACAATGAGCAGTTCTTC.

A few counts support this clonotype. The chain joins TRBV20-1 to TRBJ1-3; a weak D match, TRBD1 (5 bases). The germline CDR1 and CDR2 sequences are DFQATT and SNEGSKA (reference sequence). The CDR3 is 13 residues long. Deletions cut 5 bases from V and 0 bases from J, with 8 bases between. CDR3 DNA sequence: TGCAGTGCTGTACAGGACTCTGGAAACACCATATATTTT. Its protein is CSAVQDSGNTIYF.

The chain is built from TRBV7-3 and TRBJ2-7, with 11 bases identical to TRBD2. CDR3 size: 17 residues. Germline CDR1 reads SGHTA; CDR2 reads FQGTGA. The ends lost 5 bases at V and 3 bases at J; junction bases unmatched: 12. CDR3 DNA sequence: TGTGCCAGCAGCCCAACAGCACCGGGACTAGCGGTCTACGAGCAGTACGTC. Its translation: CASSPTAPGLAVYEQYV.

This clonotype was observed at least ten times. The V call is TRBV5-8, the J call TRBJ2-6, with 7 bases matching TRBD2. In germline, CDR1 is SGHTS, CDR2 YDEGEE. Losses at the gene ends were 4 bases for V and 2 bases for J; bases not matched to a gene: 6. The length of the CDR3 is 16 residues. CDR3 loop: CASSPLGGTGANVLTF. CDR3 nucleotides: TGTGCCAGCAGCCCCCTGGGGGGGACTGGGGCCAACGTCCTGACTTTC.

The rearrangement links TRBV12-3 or TRBV12-4 to TRBJ2-5, with 13 bases aligning to TRBD2. CDR3 length equals 17 residues. The V segment lost 3 bases and the J segment 3 bases; nucleotides outside the gene matches: 7. This CDR3 is CASSFRPGLAGKETQYF. Written as DNA, the CDR3 is TGTGCCAGCAGTTTTAGGCCGGGACTAGCGGGAAAAGAGACCCAGTACTTC.

Many counts were recorded for this clonotype. The rearrangement links TRBV2 to TRBJ1-2, with D unclear. V gave up 3 bases and J gave up 6 bases, with 11 bases separating them. This CDR3 is built from 13 residues. CDR1 SNHLY and CDR2 FYNNEI come from the germline V gene. The CDR3 loop reads CASSERAGHGYTF. CDR3 coding DNA: TGTGCCAGCAGTGAGAGGGCAGGCCATGGCTACACCTTC. Based on the CDR3 plus reference TRBV2 and TRBJ1-2, the full variable domain is EPEVTQTPSHQVTQMGQEVILRCVPISNHLYFYWYRQILGQKVEFLVSFYNNEISEKSEIFDDQFSVERPDGSNFTLKIRSTKLEDSAMYFCASSERAGHGYTFGSGTRLTVV.

This sequence joins TRBV24-1 and TRBJ1-2, with 8 bases that match TRBD1. This CDR3 has 16 amino acids. The germline V gene encodes CDR1 KGHDR and CDR2 SFDVKD. The J segment lost 4 bases and the V segment lost 1 base, leaving 7 bases of the junction unmatched. CDR3 nucleotide sequence: TGTGCCACCAGTGATTTAGAGGCAGGGGGCCCCTATGGCTACACCTTC. Its protein product is CATSDLEAGGPYGYTF.

CDR3 sequence: CASSRTEGRGSDGYTF. The CDR3, as DNA: TGCGCCAGCAGCCGGACGGAAGGCAGGGGAAGCGATGGCTACACCTTC. The V gene is TRBV4-1, the J gene TRBJ1-2; D is possibly TRBD1 (6 bases). This CDR3 is built from 16 residues. V shed 4 bases and J shed 6 bases, with 21 bases lying between them. The germline V gene has CDR1 MGHRA and CDR2 YSYEKL.

This clonotype was seen a handful of times. The rearrangement joins TRBV10-3 to TRBJ2-5; 8 positions match TRBD2. Germline trimming cut 5 bases from V and 2 bases from J; bases unmatched to any gene: 7. The CDR3 length is 15 residues. In germline, CDR1 is ENHRY, CDR2 SYGVKD. CDR3 bases: TGTGCCATCAGTCCCTCGACTAGCGAACAAGAGACCCAGTACTTC. It translates to CAISPSTSEQETQYF.

V and J are TRBV5-8 and TRBJ2-7, with unresolved D. CDR1 and CDR2 from the germline V gene are SGHTS and YDEGEE. The V end was cut by 2 bases, the J end by 3 bases, with 9 bases between. The CDR3 extends over 13 amino acids. CDR3 bases: TGTGCCAGCAGCTTTCACAGCGTCTACGAGCAGTACTTC. It is translated as CASSFHSVYEQYF.

This clonotype was recorded at least ten times. The gene calls are TRBV9 and TRBJ1-1, with a weak D call TRBD1 (5 bases). CDR3 length equals 14 residues. V was shortened by 7 bases and J by 5 bases, with 18 bases between the two germline ends. The germline CDR1 and CDR2 sequences are SGDLS and YYNGEE. CDR3 in DNA: TGTGCCAGCGGCGGGGAGGGGAGGATGACTGAAGCTTTCTTT. The encoded protein is CASGGEGRMTEAFF.

This clonotype was picked up many times. V usage is TRBV18 and J usage is TRBJ2-5; D unresolved. The ends were cut back, 2 bases at V and 0 bases at J, with 4 bases in the middle. CDR3 size: 13 residues. CDR1 KGHSH and CDR2 LQKENI come from the germline V gene. This CDR3 reads CASSPADQETQYF. In nucleotides, the CDR3 is TGTGCCAGCTCACCAGCGGACCAAGAGACCCAGTACTTC.

This clonotype was seen a handful of times. The chain joins TRBV6-6 to TRBJ2-1, with D uncertain. The CDR3 is 15 amino acids. With 0 bases removed from V and 1 base from J, the gap between germline ends came to 7 bases. Germline values: CDR1 MNHNY, CDR2 SVGAGI (reference sequence). The CDR3 sequence: CASSYSRRSYNEQFF. CDR3 DNA sequence: TGTGCCAGCAGTTACTCCCGTCGGTCCTACAATGAGCAGTTCTTC.

Ten or more counts support this clonotype. V gene TRBV27 combines with J gene TRBJ2-5; tentatively, D is TRBD1 or TRBD2 (6 bases each). The germline CDR1 and CDR2 sequences are MNHEY and SMNVEV (reference sequence). V was shortened by 7 bases and J by 5 bases, with 14 bases between the two germline ends. The length of the CDR3 is 13 residues. Here the CDR3 DNA reads TGTGCCAGCAAACAAGGGGGGTGGGAGACCCAGTACTTC. Its translation: CASKQGGWETQYF.

This clonotype was recorded many times. The J gene is TRBJ1-1, the V gene TRBV20-1; D unresolved. The CDR3 totals 13 residues. Germline V gives CDR1 DFQATT, CDR2 SNEGSKA (reference sequence). Trimming shortened V by 6 bases and J by 4 bases, and 15 bases separated the two germline ends. The CDR3 loop reads CSAPSRGFTEAFF. The CDR3 coding sequence is TGCAGTGCCCCCAGTCGGGGTTTCACTGAAGCTTTCTTT.

This clonotype was picked up many times. J is TRBJ2-1 and V is TRBV12-5; 7 nucleotides align to TRBD2. The CDR3 has 16 amino acids. The trim removed 3 bases at V and 2 bases at J, leaving 7 bases unmatched. Germline values: CDR1 LGHNT, CDR2 FRNRAP. The CDR3 DNA sequence: TGTGCTAGTGGTTTTGGCGGGAGTCGCCCCTACAATGAGCAGTTCTTC. It specifies CASGFGGSRPYNEQFF.

The chain couples TRBV4-1 to TRBJ1-5, with D hard to call. The CDR3 extends over 14 amino acids. Trimming took off 0 bases at V and 5 bases at J, with 8 bases between the two ends. CDR1 is MGHRA and CDR2 is YSYEKL in the germline V gene. The CDR3 nucleotides read TGCGCCAGCAGCCAAGAAATGGGGTATCAGCCCCAGCATTTT. Its protein is CASSQEMGYQPQHF.

This chain uses TRBV7-3 with TRBJ2-1, with unresolved D. The CDR3 is 13 amino acids. Per the germline V gene, CDR1 is SGHTA and CDR2 is FQGTGA. Deletions cut 2 bases from V and 6 bases from J, with 8 bases between. The CDR3 nucleotides read TGTGCCAGCAGCTTATTCATGAGCAATGAGCAGTTCTTC. It specifies CASSLFMSNEQFF. The full variable domain, with the rest looked up from reference TRBV7-3 and TRBJ2-1, is GAGVSQTPSNKVTEKGKYVELRCDPISGHTALYWYRQSLGQGPEFLIYFQGTGAADDSGLPNDRFFAVRPEGSVSTLKIQRTERGDSAVYLCASSLFMSNEQFFGPGTRLTVL.

This clonotype was seen at least ten times. V and J are TRBV3-1 and TRBJ2-1; TRBD2 matches 10 bases. The CDR3 covers 15 residues. CDR1 LGHDT and CDR2 YNNKEL come from the germline V gene (reference sequence). The V gene end was trimmed by 4 bases and the J gene end by 7 bases; junction bases not matched to a gene: 7. CDR3 protein: CASSPRSSGSNEQFF. In DNA, the CDR3 is TGTGCCAGCAGCCCCCGATCTAGCGGGAGTAATGAGCAGTTCTTC.

This clonotype was detected many times. V gene TRBV19 combines with J gene TRBJ2-7; D is uncertain. The V end lost 1 base, the J end lost 2 bases, and 12 bases lay between the germline ends. Germline lookup yields CDR1 LNHDA and CDR2 SQIVND (reference sequence). This CDR3 has 15 residues. Written as DNA, the CDR3 is TGTGCCAGTAGTATAGGGCATCAATTGACCTACGAGCAGTACGTC. Translation: CASSIGHQLTYEQYV.

The chain uses TRBV6-1 and TRBJ1-4; D possibly corresponds to TRBD1 (5 bases). Germline CDR1 reads MNHNS; CDR2 reads SASEGT. The germline V and J ends were trimmed by 7 bases and 7 bases, with 13 bases remaining between them. This CDR3 is built from 13 residues. In DNA form, the CDR3 reads TGTGCCAGCATTAGGGGCTCGGCTGAAAAACTGTTTTTT. Translating it yields CASIRGSAEKLFF.

This chain connects TRBV9 to TRBJ2-7, with 7 bases lining up with TRBD2. Germline values: CDR1 SGDLS, CDR2 YYNGEE. The J segment lost 5 bases and the V segment lost 3 bases, leaving 2 bases of the junction unmatched. The CDR3 spans 12 residues. In DNA, the CDR3 is TGTGCCAGCAGCGCCGGGACTAACGAGCAGTACTTC. This sequence encodes CASSAGTNEQYF. Complete variable domain (other parts from reference TRBV9 and TRBJ2-7): DSGVTQTPKHLITATGQRVTLRCSPRSGDLSVYWYQQSLDQGLQFLIQYYNGEERAKGNILERFSAQQFPDLHSELNLSSLELGDSALYFCASSAGTNEQYFGPGTRLTVT.

The chain uses TRBV7-9 and TRBJ1-1; 7 bases agree with TRBD1. Per germline, CDR1 SEHNR and CDR2 FQNEAQ (reference sequence). The CDR3 runs 17 residues. V lost 1 base and J lost 3; bases outside the gene matches: 11. The CDR3 reads CASSLEAQGPMDTEAFF. CDR3 bases: TGTGCCAGCAGCTTAGAAGCACAGGGGCCGATGGACACTGAAGCTTTCTTT.

In this sample, this clonotype turned up many times. The gene calls are TRBV7-2 and TRBJ2-1; D tentatively fits TRBD1 or TRBD2 (6 bases each). V lost 3 bases and J 4 bases, leaving 16 bases between the germline ends. This CDR3 comprises 16 residues. Germline CDR1 SGHTA, CDR2 FQGNSA. The CDR3 DNA sequence: TGTGCCAGCAGCTTTGGGGGGCCCGGACATTACAATGAGCAGTTCTTC. Translation gives CASSFGGPGHYNEQFF. The full variable domain, with the rest looked up from reference TRBV7-2 and TRBJ2-1, is GAGVSQSPSNKVTEKGKDVELRCDPISGHTALYWYRQSLGQGLEFLIYFQGNSAPDKSGLPSDRFSAERTGGSVSTLTIQRTQQEDSAVYLCASSFGGPGHYNEQFFGPGTRLTVL.

This clonotype was observed at least ten times. The chain has TRBV6-1 and TRBJ1-6; D remains ambiguous. Trimming took off 5 bases at V and 7 bases at J, with 12 bases between the two ends. The CDR3 has 14 residues. Germline V CDR1 and CDR2: MNHNS, SASEGT. Written as DNA, the CDR3 is TGTGCCAGCAGTTCCGGGTCTACAAATTCACCCCTCCACTTT. This gives the protein CASSSGSTNSPLHF.

This clonotype was picked up many times. The chain joins TRBV11-2 to TRBJ2-3; the match to TRBD2 covers 7 bases. V shed 1 base and J 5 bases; nucleotides not matched to a gene: 6. The germline gives CDR1 SGHAT, CDR2 FQNNGV. There are 15 residues in the CDR3. CDR3 sequence (DNA): TGTGCCAGCAGCTTAGCGGGAGGATGGGTAGATACGCAGTATTTT. As protein: CASSLAGGWVDTQYF.

The chain is built from TRBV7-6 and TRBJ1-5; perhaps TRBD1 as D (5 bases). Germline CDR1 SGHVS, CDR2 FNYEAQ. This CDR3 is built from 16 residues. The ends were cut back, 1 base at V and 4 bases at J, with 14 bases in the middle. In nucleotides, the CDR3 is TGTGCCAGCAGCTTAGGGGCCCCAGGGACTAATCAGCCCCAGCATTTT. Protein sequence: CASSLGAPGTNQPQHF.

This clonotype was observed at least ten times. The chain recombines TRBV5-1 with TRBJ2-2; D remains unclear. This CDR3 has 15 residues. CDR1 is SGHRS and CDR2 is YFSETQ in the germline V gene. V was clipped by 0 bases and J by 2 bases, with 8 bases between them. CDR3: CASSLAPLNTGELFF. DNA of the CDR3: TGCGCCAGCAGCTTGGCCCCGTTAAACACCGGGGAGCTGTTTTTT.

This clonotype occurred many times. The V call is TRBV2, the J call TRBJ2-5; D gene uncertain. CDR1 and CDR2 from the germline V gene are SNHLY and FYNNEI. The V end was cut by 7 bases, the J end by 4 bases, with 10 bases between. CDR3 length: 12 residues. The CDR3 protein is CASTPLRETQYF. The CDR3 DNA reads as TGTGCCAGCACCCCACTTCGAGAGACCCAGTACTTC.

The chain couples TRBV3-1 to TRBJ1-2; D call uncertain. The V end lost 4 bases, the J end lost 4 bases, and 10 bases lay between the germline ends. Looked up from germline, CDR1 is LGHDT and CDR2 is YNNKEL (reference sequence). This CDR3 comprises 13 residues. The CDR3 protein is CASSLRARYGYTF. Written as DNA, the CDR3 is TGTGCCAGCAGCCTTCGGGCCCGCTATGGCTACACCTTC. Looking up the rest from reference TRBV3-1 and TRBJ1-2 gives the full variable domain: DTAVSQTPKYLVTQMGNDKSIKCEQNLGHDTMYWYKQDSKKFLKIMFSYNNKELIINETVPNRFSPKSPDKAHLNLHINSLELGDSAVYFCASSLRARYGYTFGSGTRLTVV.